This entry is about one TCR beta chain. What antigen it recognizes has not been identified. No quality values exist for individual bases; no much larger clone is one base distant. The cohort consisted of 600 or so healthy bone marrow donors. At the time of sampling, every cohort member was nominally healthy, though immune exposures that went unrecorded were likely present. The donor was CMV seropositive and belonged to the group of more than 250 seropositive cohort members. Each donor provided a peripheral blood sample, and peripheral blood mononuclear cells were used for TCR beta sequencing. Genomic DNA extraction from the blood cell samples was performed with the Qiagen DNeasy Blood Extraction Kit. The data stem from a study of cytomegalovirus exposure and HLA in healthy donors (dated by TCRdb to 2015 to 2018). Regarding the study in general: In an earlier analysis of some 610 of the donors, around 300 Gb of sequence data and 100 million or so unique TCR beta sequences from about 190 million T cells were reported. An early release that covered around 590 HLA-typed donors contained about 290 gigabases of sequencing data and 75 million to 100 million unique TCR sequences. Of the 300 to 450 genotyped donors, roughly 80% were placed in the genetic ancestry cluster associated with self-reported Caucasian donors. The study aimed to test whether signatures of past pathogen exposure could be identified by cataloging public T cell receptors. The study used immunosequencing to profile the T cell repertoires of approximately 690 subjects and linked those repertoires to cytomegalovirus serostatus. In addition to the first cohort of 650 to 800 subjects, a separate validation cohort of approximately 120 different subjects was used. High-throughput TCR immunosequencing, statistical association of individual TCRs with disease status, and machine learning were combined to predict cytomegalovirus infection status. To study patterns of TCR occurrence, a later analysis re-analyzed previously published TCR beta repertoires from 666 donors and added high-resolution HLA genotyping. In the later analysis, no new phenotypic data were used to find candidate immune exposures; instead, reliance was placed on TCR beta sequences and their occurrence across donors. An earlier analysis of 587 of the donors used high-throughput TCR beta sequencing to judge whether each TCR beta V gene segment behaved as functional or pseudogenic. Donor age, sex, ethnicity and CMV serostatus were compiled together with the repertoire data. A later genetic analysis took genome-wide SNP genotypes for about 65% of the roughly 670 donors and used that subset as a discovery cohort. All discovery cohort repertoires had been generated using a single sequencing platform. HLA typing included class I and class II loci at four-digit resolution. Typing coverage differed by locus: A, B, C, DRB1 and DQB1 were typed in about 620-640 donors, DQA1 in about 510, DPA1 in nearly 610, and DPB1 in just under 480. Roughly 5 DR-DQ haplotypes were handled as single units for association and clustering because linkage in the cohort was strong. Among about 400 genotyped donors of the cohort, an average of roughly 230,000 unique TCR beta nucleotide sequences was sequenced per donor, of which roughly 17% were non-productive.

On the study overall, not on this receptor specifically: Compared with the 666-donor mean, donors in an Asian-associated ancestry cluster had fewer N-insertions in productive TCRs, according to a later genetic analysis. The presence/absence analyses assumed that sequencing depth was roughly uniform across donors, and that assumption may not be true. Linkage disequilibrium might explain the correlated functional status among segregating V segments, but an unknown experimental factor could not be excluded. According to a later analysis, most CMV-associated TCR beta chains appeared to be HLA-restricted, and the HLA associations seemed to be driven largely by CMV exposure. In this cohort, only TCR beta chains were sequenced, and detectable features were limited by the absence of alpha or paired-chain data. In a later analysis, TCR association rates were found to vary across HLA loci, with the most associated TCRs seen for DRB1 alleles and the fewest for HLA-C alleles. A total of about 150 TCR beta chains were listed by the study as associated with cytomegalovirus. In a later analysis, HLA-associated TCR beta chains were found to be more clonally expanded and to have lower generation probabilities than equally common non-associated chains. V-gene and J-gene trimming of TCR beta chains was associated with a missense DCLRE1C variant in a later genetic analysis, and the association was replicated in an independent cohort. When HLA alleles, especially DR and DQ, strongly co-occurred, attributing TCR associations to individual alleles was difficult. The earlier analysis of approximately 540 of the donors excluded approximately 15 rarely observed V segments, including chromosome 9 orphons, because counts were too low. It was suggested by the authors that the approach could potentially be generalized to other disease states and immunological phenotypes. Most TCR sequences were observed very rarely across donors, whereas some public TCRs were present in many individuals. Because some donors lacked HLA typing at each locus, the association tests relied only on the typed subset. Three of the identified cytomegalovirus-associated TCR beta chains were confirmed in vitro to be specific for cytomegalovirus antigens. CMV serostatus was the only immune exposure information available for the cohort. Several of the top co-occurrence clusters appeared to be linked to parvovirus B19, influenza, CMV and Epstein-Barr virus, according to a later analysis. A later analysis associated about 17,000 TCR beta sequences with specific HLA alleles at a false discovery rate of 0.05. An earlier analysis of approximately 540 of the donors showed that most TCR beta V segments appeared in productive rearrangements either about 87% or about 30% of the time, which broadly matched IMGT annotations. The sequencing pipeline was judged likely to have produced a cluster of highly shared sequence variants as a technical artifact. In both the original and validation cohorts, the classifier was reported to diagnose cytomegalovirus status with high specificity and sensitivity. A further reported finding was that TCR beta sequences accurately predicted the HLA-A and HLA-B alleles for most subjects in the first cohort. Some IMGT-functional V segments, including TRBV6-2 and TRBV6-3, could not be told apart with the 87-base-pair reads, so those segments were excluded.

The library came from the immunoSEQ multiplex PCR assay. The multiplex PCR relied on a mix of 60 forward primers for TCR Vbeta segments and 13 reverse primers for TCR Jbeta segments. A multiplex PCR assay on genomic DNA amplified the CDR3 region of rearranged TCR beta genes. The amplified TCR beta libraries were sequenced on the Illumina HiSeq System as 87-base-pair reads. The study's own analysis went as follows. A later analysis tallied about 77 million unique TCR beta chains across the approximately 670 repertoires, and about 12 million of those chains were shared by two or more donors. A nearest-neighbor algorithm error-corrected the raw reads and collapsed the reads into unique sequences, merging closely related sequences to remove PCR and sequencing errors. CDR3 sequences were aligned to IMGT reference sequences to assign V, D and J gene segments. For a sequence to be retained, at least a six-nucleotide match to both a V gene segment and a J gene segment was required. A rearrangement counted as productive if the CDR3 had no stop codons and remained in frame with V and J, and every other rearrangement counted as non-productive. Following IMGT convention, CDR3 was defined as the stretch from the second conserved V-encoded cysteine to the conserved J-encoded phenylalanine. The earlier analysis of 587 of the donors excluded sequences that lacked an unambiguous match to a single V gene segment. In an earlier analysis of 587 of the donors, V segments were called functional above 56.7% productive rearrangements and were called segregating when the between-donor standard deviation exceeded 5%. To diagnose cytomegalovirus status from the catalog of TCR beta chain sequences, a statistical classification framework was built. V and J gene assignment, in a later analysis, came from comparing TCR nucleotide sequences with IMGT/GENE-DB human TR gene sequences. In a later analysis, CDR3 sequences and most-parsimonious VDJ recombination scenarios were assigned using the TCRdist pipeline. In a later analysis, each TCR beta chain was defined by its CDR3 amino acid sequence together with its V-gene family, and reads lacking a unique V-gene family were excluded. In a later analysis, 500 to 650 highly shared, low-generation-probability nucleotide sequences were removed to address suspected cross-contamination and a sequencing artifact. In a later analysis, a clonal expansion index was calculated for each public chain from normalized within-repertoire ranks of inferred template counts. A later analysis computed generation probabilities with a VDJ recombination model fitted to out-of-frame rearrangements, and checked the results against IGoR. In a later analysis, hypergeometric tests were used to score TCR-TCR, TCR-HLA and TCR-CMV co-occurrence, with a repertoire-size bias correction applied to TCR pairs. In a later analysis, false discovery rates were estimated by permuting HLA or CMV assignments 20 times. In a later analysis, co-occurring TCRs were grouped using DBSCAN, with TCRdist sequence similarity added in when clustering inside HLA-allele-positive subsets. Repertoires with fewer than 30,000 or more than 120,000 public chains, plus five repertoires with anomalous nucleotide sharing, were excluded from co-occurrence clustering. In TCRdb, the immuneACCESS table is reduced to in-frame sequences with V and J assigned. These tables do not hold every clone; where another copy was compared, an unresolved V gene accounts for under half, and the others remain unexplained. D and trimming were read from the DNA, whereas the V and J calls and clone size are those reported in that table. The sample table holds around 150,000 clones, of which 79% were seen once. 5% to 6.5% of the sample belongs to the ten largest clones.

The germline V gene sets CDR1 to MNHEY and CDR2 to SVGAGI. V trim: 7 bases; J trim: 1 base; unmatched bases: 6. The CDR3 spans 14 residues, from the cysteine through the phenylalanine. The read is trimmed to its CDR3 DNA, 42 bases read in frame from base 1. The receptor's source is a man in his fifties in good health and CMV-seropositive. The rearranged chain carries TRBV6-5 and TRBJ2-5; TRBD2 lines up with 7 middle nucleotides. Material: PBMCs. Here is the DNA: TGTGCCAGCACGCGGCCGGGGGGCCAAGAGACCCAGTACTTC. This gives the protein CASTRPGGQETQYF.